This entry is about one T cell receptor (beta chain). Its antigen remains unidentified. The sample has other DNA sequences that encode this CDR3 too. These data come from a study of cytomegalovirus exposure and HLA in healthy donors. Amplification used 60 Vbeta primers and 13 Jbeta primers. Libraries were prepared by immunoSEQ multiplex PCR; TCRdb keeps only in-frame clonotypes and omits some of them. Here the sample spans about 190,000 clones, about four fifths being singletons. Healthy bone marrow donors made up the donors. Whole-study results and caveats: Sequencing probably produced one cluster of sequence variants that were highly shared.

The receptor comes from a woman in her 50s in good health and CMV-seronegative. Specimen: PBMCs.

DNA for the CDR3: TGTGCCAGCAGCGGAGCGAGGGGGACCGGGGAGCTGTTTTTT. It encodes CASSGARGTGELFF. The V and J genes are TRBV9 and TRBJ2-2; maybe TRBD1 (6 bases). The V end was cut by 3 bases, the J end by 5 bases, with 11 bases between. Per the germline V gene, CDR1 is SGDLS and CDR2 is YYNGEE. This CDR3 is built from 14 residues.